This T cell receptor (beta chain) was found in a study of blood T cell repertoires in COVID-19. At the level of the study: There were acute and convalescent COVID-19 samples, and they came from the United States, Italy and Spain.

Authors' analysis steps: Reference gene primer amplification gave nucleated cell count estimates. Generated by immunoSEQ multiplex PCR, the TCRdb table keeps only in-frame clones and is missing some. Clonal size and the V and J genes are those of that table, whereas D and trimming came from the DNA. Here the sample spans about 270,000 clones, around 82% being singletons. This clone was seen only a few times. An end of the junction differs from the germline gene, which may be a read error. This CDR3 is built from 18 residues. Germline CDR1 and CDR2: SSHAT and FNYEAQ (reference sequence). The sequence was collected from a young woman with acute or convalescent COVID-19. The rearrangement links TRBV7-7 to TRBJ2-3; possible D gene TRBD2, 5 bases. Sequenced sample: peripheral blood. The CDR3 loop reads CASSSPIRLGGSTDTQYF. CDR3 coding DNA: TGTGCTAGCAGCTCCCCGATTCGGCTAGGAGGAAGCACAGATACGCAGTATTTT.